Following are 6 T cell receptor beta chains from one sample sequenced in a study of CD8+CD57+ T cells in acquired aplastic anemia. Patients chosen for sequencing had CD8+CD57+ cells that had expanded, as shown by flow cytometry. Genomic DNA, the template, was used for profiling of the TCR beta VDJ and CDR3. TCRdb reprocessed the reads with MiXCR, giving one entry per CDR3 protein. The sample has 150,000 to 200,000 distinct CDR3 sequences; approximately 48% are singletons. Specimen: sorted CD4+, CD8+, or CD8+CD57+ T cells (not recorded which) from PBMCs. The receptors stem from a human donor with aplastic anemia.

The chain carries TRBV14 and TRBJ1-2; possible D gene TRBD1, 5 bases. Trimming took 0 bases from V and 5 from J, leaving 16 bases between them. CDR3 length: 16 residues. Germline-derived CDR1 and CDR2 are SGHDN and FVKESK. CDR3 region: CASSQDWTQLYYGYTF. The CDR3 nucleotides read TGTGCCAGCAGCCAAGATTGGACACAGCTGTATTATGGCTACACCTTC.

This clonotype was seen ten or more times. V and J are TRBV19 and TRBJ2-2; no clear D. This CDR3 region has 16 residues. Between the trimmed V and J ends, which lost 5 bases and 4 bases, there was a span of 17 bases. The V gene's germline CDR1 is LNHDA and CDR2 SQIVND (reference sequence). The CDR3 DNA follows: TGTGCCAGTAGTCCCACTCACTTGAAGGGCACCGGGGAGCTGTTTTTT. Residues: CASSPTHLKGTGELFF. The variable domain in full, with the rest retrieved from reference TRBV19 and TRBJ2-2, is DGGITQSPKYLFRKEGQNVTLSCEQNLNHDAMYWYRQDPGQGLRLIYYSQIVNDFQKGDIAEGYSVSREKKESFPLTVTSAQKNPTAFYLCASSPTHLKGTGELFFGEGSRLTVL.

Concerning this clonotype: At one boundary the junction diverges from the germline segment, which might be a read error. The rearrangement uses TRBV5-4 and TRBJ2-1, with TRBD1 as a possible D gene (5 bases). CDR1 is SGHNT and CDR2 is YYREEE in the germline V gene (reference sequence). The CDR3 runs 13 residues. CDR3 DNA sequence: TGTGGCAGCAGCCTAACCGGTGACAGAAAAAGTGTCTTC. Protein sequence: CGSSLTGDRKSVF.

V is TRBV11-1 and J is TRBJ2-1; D gene ambiguous. The CDR3 is 16 residues long. V lost 4 bases and J lost 1, with 14 bases in between. The germline CDR1 and CDR2 sequences are SGHAT and FQDESV (reference sequence). The DNA of the CDR3 is TGTGCCAGCAGCTCCATCGGGCGGATTTCCTACAATGAGCAGTTCTTC. Protein product: CASSSIGRISYNEQFF. The full variable domain, its missing parts supplied by reference TRBV11-1 and TRBJ2-1, is EAEVAQSPRYKITEKSQAVAFWCDPISGHATLYWYRQILGQGPELLVQFQDESVVDDSQLPKDRFSAERLKGVDSTLKIQPAELGDSAMYLCASSSIGRISYNEQFFGPGTRLTVL.

The chain couples TRBV7-9 to TRBJ1-4; D is unresolved. Trimming stripped 3 bases from V and 4 bases from J, with 6 bases between. The germline V gene encodes CDR1 SEHNR and CDR2 FQNEAQ (reference sequence). CDR3 length equals 13 residues. CDR3 DNA: TGTGCCAGCAGCTTGGTCGTTAATGAAAAACTGTTTTTT. It yields the protein CASSLVVNEKLFF.

V usage is TRBV7-9 and J usage is TRBJ1-6; D may be TRBD1 (5 bases). Germline CDR1 SEHNR, CDR2 FQNEAQ (reference sequence). The CDR3 contains 15 residues. Trimming stripped 6 bases from V and 4 bases from J, with 13 bases between. The CDR3 sequence is CASRAGTGYNSPLHF. Written as DNA, the CDR3 is TGTGCCAGCAGGGCGGGGACTGGATATAATTCACCCCTCCACTTT.